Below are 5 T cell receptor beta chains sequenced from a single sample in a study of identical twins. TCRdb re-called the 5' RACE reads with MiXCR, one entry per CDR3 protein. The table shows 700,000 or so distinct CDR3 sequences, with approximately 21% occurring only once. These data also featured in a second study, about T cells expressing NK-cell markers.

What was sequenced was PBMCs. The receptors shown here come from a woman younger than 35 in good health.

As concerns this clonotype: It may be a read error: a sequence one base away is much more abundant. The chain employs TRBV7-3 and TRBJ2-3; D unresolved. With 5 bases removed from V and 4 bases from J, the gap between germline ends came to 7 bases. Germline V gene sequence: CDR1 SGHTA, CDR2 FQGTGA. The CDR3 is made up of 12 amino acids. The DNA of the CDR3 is TGTGCCAGCAGCCAATCCGCAGATACGCAGTATTTT. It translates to CASSQSADTQYF.

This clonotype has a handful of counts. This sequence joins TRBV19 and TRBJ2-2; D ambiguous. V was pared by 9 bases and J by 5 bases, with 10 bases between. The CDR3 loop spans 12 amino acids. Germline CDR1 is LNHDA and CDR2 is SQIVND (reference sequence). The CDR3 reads CASLKGTGELFF. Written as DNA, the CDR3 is TGTGCCAGCCTAAAGGGAACCGGGGAGCTGTTTTTT.

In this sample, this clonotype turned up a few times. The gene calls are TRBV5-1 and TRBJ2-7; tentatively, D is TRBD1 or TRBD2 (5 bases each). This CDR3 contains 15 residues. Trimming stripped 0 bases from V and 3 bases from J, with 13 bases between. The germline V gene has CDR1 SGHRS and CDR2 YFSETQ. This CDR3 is CASSLEWDGYYEQYF. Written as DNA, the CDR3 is TGCGCCAGCAGCTTGGAGTGGGACGGCTACTACGAGCAGTACTTC.

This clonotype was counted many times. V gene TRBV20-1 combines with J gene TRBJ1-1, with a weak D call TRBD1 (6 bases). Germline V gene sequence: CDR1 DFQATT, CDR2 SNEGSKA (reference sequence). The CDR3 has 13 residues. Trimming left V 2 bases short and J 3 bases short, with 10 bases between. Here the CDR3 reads CSARTGAYTEAFF. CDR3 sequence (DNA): TGCAGTGCTAGAACGGGGGCCTACACTGAAGCTTTCTTT.

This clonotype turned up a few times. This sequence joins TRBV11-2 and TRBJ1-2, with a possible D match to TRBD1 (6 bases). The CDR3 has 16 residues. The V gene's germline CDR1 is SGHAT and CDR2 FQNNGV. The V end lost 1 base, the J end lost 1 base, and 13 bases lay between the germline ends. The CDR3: CASSLARTASNYGYTF. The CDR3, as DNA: TGTGCCAGCAGCTTAGCTCGGACAGCAAGTAACTATGGCTACACCTTC.